This T cell receptor (beta chain) was sequenced for a study of cytomegalovirus exposure and HLA in healthy donors. 60 Vbeta and 13 Jbeta primers were used in PCR. Measured with immunoSEQ multiplex PCR; TCRdb has only the in-frame clones, and not every one. The sample lists about 260,000 clones; approximately 84% were seen once. Concerning this clone: The antigen remains undetermined.

Healthy bone marrow donors made up the cohort. Study outcomes and limitations: An analysis done earlier found most TCR beta V segments productive about 87% or about 30% of the time. Clonal expansion was found to be greater in HLA-associated TCR beta chains than in equally common others in a later analysis. One cluster of highly shared sequence variants probably arose as a sequencing artifact.

Sequenced: PBMCs. The source of this sequence is a middle-aged woman in good health and CMV-seropositive.

In DNA form, the CDR3 reads TGTGCCAGCAGTCGGGACAGGATAACATACACCATATATTTT. Translated: CASSRDRITYTIYF. V usage is TRBV28 and J usage is TRBJ1-3, with 8 bases aligning to TRBD1. The trim removed 5 bases at V and 8 bases at J, leaving 8 bases unmatched. Germline V lookup: CDR1 MDHEN, CDR2 SYDVKM. This CDR3 is built from 14 residues.